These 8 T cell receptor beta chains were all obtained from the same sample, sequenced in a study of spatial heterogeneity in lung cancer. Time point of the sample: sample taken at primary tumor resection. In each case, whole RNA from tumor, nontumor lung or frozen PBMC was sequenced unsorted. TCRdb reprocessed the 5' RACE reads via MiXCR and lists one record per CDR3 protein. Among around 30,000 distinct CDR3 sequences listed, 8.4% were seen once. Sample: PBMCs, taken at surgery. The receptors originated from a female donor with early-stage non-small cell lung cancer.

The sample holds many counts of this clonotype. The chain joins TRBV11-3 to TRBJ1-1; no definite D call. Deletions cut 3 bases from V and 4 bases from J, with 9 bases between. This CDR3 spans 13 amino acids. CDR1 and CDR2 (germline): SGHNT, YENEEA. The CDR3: CASSFTGSTEAFF. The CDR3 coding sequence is TGTGCCAGCAGCTTTACGGGGAGCACTGAAGCTTTCTTT.

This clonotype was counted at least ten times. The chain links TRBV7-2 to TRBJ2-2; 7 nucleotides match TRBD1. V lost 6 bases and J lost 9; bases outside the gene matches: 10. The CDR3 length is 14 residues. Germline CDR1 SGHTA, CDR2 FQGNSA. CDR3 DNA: TGTGCCAGCAGGCAGGGACAGAGTACCCGGGAGCTGTTTTTT. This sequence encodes CASRQGQSTRELFF.

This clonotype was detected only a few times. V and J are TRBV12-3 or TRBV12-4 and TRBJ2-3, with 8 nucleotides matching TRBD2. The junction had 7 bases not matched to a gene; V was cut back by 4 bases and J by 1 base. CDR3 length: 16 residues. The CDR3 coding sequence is TGTGCCAGCAGTTCTCTCACTAGCGGTGGCACAGATACGCAGTATTTT. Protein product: CASSSLTSGGTDTQYF.

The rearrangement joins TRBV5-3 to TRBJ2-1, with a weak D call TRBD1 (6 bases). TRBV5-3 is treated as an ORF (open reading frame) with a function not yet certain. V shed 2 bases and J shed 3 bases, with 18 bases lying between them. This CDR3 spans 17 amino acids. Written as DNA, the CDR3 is TGTGCCAGAAGCTTACTCGGGACATCAGATAACTACAATGAGCAGTTCTTC. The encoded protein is CARSLLGTSDNYNEQFF.

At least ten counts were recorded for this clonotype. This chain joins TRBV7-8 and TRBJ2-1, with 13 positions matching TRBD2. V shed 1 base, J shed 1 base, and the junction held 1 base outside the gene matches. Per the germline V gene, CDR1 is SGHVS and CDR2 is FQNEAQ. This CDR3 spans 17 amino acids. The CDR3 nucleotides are TGTGCCAGCAGCTTAGGGACTAGCGGGGGTTCCTACAATGAGCAGTTCTTC. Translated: CASSLGTSGGSYNEQFF.

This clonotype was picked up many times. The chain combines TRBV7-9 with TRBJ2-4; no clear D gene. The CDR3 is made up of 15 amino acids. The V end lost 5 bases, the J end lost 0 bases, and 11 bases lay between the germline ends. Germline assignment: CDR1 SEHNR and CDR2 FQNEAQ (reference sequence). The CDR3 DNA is TGTGCCAGCAGCCCCGAAGGACGAGCCAAAAACATTCAGTACTTC. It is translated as CASSPEGRAKNIQYF.

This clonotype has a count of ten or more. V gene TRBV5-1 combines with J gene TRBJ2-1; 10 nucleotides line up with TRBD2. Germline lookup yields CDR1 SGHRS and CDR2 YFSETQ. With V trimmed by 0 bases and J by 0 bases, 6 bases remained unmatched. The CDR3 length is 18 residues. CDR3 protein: CASSLVWTSGNSYNEQFF. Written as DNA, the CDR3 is TGCGCCAGCAGCTTGGTTTGGACTAGCGGCAACTCCTACAATGAGCAGTTCTTC.

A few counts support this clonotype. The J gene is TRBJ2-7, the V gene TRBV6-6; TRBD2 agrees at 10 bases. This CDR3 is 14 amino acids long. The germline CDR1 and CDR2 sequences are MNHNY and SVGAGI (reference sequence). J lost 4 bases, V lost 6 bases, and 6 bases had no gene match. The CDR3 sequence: CASRIGTSAYEQYV. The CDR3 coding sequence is TGTGCCAGCAGAATAGGGACTAGCGCTTACGAGCAGTACGTC.